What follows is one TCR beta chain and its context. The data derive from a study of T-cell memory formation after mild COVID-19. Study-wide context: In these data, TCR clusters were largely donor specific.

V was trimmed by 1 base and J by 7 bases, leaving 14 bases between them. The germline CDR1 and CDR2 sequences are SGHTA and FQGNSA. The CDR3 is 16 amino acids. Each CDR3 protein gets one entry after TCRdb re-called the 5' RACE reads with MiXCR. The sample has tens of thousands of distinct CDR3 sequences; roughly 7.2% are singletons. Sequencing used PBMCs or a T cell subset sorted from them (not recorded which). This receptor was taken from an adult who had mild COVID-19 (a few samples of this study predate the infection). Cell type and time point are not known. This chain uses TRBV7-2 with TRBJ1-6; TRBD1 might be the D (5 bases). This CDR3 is CASSLGGQGYNSPLHF. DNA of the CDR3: TGTGCCAGCAGCTTAGGGGGTCAGGGATACAATTCACCCCTCCACTTT.